Listed below are T cell receptor beta chains from one sample, sequenced in a study of shared clonotypes between healthy human individuals. Profiling relied on immunoSEQ multiplex PCR, and the TCRdb table lists in-frame clones only, not all of them. The sample consists of some 2 million clones, over 85% of them appearing once. Sequencing was done on a sample of naive CD8+ T cells sorted from blood. The source of these receptors is a man aged 18-30 years in good health. The conserved cysteine and the conserved F or W are not part of the CDR3 here. The order of the fields is clone size, J gene, V gene, CDR3 protein. Clone size is shown for a subset of rows, as once, few, many or a class of expanded clone.

-	TRBJ2-3	TRBV27	ASSRLTDTQY
-	TRBJ2-7	TRBV27	ASSLTGGPYEQY
-	TRBJ1-1	TRBV5-6	ASSLWDSPFEAF
-	TRBJ2-5	TRBV7-9	ASSPLTGGPFETQY
-	TRBJ1-2	TRBV7-2	ASSIIVQGIYT
-	TRBJ1-2	TRBV19	ASNIASYGYT
-	TRBJ2-3	TRBV2	ASRGAYSTDTQY
-	TRBJ2-5	TRBV9	ASSVVRAQY
once	TRBJ2-3	TRBV27	ASSPTSDTQY
-	TRBJ2-3	TRBV6-5	ASSYGSMDTQY
-	TRBJ2-7	TRBV10-3	AIATGGLYEQY
-	TRBJ2-1	TRBV5-1	ASSLVAYNEQF
-	TRBJ2-3	TRBV10-1	ASSTSAQPDTQY
-	TRBJ2-7	TRBV2	ASRPTSSHHEQY
-	TRBJ1-6	TRBV30	AWGQYNSPLH
-	TRBJ2-7	TRBV19	ASSIYTGGSYEQY
-	TRBJ2-1	TRBV9	ASSVVAGSYNEQF
-	TRBJ1-3	TRBV27	ASSLTGSGNTIY
-	TRBJ2-1	TRBV27	ASSLGTDYNEQF
-	TRBJ1-1	TRBV27	ASRGSISTEAF
-	TRBJ2-2	TRBV5-6	ASSLTGANTGELF
-	TRBJ2-3	TRBV9	ASSVGGAGGSTDTQY
-	TRBJ2-7	TRBV5-6	ASSLETGGPYEQY
-	TRBJ2-1	TRBV5-1	ASSGLAEYNEQF
-	TRBJ1-1	TRBV29-1	SVITGTEAF
-	TRBJ2-1	TRBV4-1	ASSQDRENRVSGNEQF
-	TRBJ2-3	TRBV11-2	ASSLDEFLAGSTDTQY
-	TRBJ2-7	TRBV2	ASRSGQVYEQY
-	TRBJ1-1	TRBV13	ASSSSAEIEAF
-	TRBJ2-2	TRBV11-2	ASSFHAGGPITGELF
-	TRBJ2-7	TRBV5-4	ASSTMGAPVPYEQY
once	TRBJ2-5	TRBV6-6	ASSWDIRGETQY
-	TRBJ2-1	TRBV27	ASSLVRVLGINEQF
-	TRBJ1-2	TRBV27	ASSAPGQGHYGYT
-	TRBJ2-3	TRBV19	ASSHPASELTDTQY
-	TRBJ2-2	TRBV10-1	ASSDYTNTGELF
-	TRBJ1-5	TRBV7-9	ASSPGGNQPQH
-	TRBJ2-1	TRBV7-2	ASSLRGSIQIGQF
once	TRBJ1-4	TRBV27	ASSPTRGKLF
-	TRBJ1-5	TRBV28	ASGFLRDRYNQPQH
-	TRBJ2-7	TRBV11-2	ASSLGSGTFYEQY
-	TRBJ2-2	TRBV11-3	ASMGDTGELF
-	TRBJ2-2	TRBV7-8	ASSLPSTGELF
-	TRBJ1-2	TRBV30	AWSLGDYGYT
-	TRBJ2-7	TRBV19	ASSMRPDYEQY
-	TRBJ2-3	TRBV28	ASTRDTDTQY
-	TRBJ2-2	TRBV10-1	ASSSSGGNTGELF
few	TRBJ1-6	TRBV7-3	ASSLDGGDTPLH
-	TRBJ2-5	TRBV15	ATSRGLAETQY
-	TRBJ2-2	TRBV28	ASSLYRPSPGELF
-	TRBJ2-7	TRBV5-4	ASSPGRTYEQY